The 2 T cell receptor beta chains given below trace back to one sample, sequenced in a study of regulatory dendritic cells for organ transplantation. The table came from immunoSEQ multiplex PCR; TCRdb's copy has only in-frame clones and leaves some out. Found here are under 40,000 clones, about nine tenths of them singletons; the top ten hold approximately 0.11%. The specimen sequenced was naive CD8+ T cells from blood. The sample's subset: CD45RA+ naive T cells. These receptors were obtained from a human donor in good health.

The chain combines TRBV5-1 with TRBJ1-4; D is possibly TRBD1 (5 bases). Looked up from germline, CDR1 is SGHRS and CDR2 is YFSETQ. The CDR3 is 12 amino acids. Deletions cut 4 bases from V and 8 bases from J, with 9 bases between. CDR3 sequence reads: CASSGTGEKLFF. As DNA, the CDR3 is TGCGCCAGCAGCGGGACTGGAGAAAAACTGTTTTTT.

In DNA form, the CDR3 reads TGCAGCGTTGTCAAGACTAGCGGGAGATCAGATACGCAGTATTTT. Encoded protein: CSVVKTSGRSDTQYF. V gene TRBV29-1 combines with J gene TRBJ2-3, with TRBD2 matching over 12 bases. J lost 4 bases, V lost 4 bases, and 6 bases had no gene match. From germline, CDR1 is SQVTM and CDR2 ANQGSEA. The CDR3 is made up of 15 amino acids.